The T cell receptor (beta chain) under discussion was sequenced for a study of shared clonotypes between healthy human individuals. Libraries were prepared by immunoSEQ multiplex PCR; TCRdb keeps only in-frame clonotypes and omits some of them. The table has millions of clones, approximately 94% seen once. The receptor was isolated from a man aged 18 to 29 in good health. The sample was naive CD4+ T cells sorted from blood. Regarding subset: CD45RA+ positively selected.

The CDR3 reads CASSQLMGHHYEQYF. CDR3 in DNA: TGTGCCAGCAGTCAATTGATGGGACACCACTACGAGCAGTACTTC. The rearrangement uses TRBV28 and TRBJ2-7, with a weak D call TRBD1 (6 bases). The CDR3 runs to 15 residues. V shed 5 bases and J shed 3 bases, with 17 bases lying between them. Germline V gives CDR1 MDHEN, CDR2 SYDVKM. The whole variable domain, filled in from reference TRBV28 and TRBJ2-7, reads DVKVTQSSRYLVKRTGEKVFLECVQDMDHENMFWYRQDPGLGLRLIYFSYDVKMKEKGDIPEGYSVSREKKERFSLILESASTNQTSMYLCASSQLMGHHYEQYFGPGTRLTVT.